These 26 T cell receptor beta chains were sequenced from one sample in a study of blood T cell repertoires in COVID-19. Data came from immunoSEQ multiplex PCR; TCRdb stores just in-frame clones and leaves some out. In the table there are 190,000 or so clones, less than 95% of which are singletons. The sample was peripheral blood. Receptors originate from a man in his thirties or forties with COVID-19, enrolled during active disease.

The chain joins TRBV18 to TRBJ1-4, with D perhaps matching TRBD1 (5 bases). The CDR3 totals 14 residues. The V gene lost 2 bases and the J gene lost 5 bases, with 9 bases spanning the gap. CDR1 is KGHSH and CDR2 is LQKENI in the germline V gene. CDR3 in DNA: TGTGCCAGCTCACCAAGGTCAGGGAATGAAAAACTGTTTTTT. This encodes CASSPRSGNEKLFF.

The chain joins TRBV6-5 to TRBJ2-5, with D unresolved. The ends were cut back, 4 bases at V and 1 base at J, with 7 bases in the middle. Germline lookup yields CDR1 MNHEY and CDR2 SVGAGI. CDR3 length equals 13 residues. The DNA of the CDR3 is TGTGCCAGCAGTTCAGACACCCAAGAGACCCAGTACTTC. Amino acids: CASSSDTQETQYF.

The chain has TRBV19 and TRBJ1-2; no clear D. The length of the CDR3 is 15 residues. Germline V gene lookup returns CDR1 LNHDA and CDR2 SQIVND (reference sequence). V was shortened by 1 base and J by 4 bases, with 13 bases between the two germline ends. This CDR3 reads CASSIASSHSYGYTF. The CDR3 DNA sequence: TGTGCCAGTAGTATAGCTAGCAGTCATAGCTATGGCTACACCTTC.

J is TRBJ1-5 and V is TRBV15; D is possibly TRBD1 (6 bases). Between the trimmed V and J ends, which lost 0 bases and 3 bases, there was a span of 9 bases. Germline values: CDR1 LNHNV, CDR2 YYDKDF (reference sequence). CDR3 length: 15 amino acids. The CDR3 loop is CATSRETGFNQPQHF. The CDR3 coding sequence is TGTGCCACCAGCAGAGAGACAGGATTCAATCAGCCCCAGCATTTT.

The rearrangement joins TRBV27 to TRBJ2-1; D not resolved. Trimming pared 5 bases from V and 10 bases from J, leaving 15 bases between. CDR1 and CDR2 (germline): MNHEY, SMNVEV (reference sequence). The CDR3 is 13 amino acids. The CDR3 DNA follows: TGTGCCAGCAGTCTCACCAACTCGAGGGAGCAGTTCTTC. Translating it yields CASSLTNSREQFF.

CDR3 nucleotide sequence: TGTGCCACAGGAGAGGGACTCTATGGCTACACCTTC. Its translation: CATGEGLYGYTF. The gene calls are TRBV2 and TRBJ1-2; TRBD1 might be the D (5 bases). The CDR3 loop spans 12 amino acids. V lost 10 bases to trimming and J lost 4 bases, with 13 bases between them. CDR1 and CDR2 from the germline V gene are SNHLY and FYNNEI.

The chain joins TRBV25-1 to TRBJ1-2; D is possibly TRBD1 (5 bases). Per germline, CDR1 MGHDK and CDR2 SYGVNS. V lost 3 bases to trimming and J lost 4 bases, with 12 bases between them. The CDR3 loop spans 14 amino acids. The CDR3 nucleotides read TGTGCCAGCAGTGAGGGGCCGCCAGGCTATGGCTACACCTTC. Protein sequence: CASSEGPPGYGYTF.

This clone was observed a few times. V and J are TRBV19 and TRBJ1-1; D gene unclear. V shed 5 bases and J shed 1 base, with 14 bases lying between them. This CDR3 spans 15 amino acids. Germline loops: CDR1 LNHDA, CDR2 SQIVND (reference sequence). This chain's CDR3 is CASSGRRGWNTEAFF. The CDR3 DNA reads TGTGCCAGTAGTGGACGACGAGGGTGGAACACTGAAGCTTTCTTT.

This clone has a single count. V is TRBV5-1 and J is TRBJ1-4, with D possibly matching TRBD1 (6 bases). With 0 bases removed from V and 2 bases from J, the gap between germline ends came to 14 bases. The CDR3 has 17 residues. The germline CDR1 and CDR2 sequences are SGHRS and YFSETQ. The CDR3 here is CASSLVVRGSTNEKLFF. The CDR3, as DNA: TGCGCCAGCAGCTTGGTTGTCAGGGGTTCTACTAATGAAAAACTGTTTTTT.

This chain connects TRBV30 to TRBJ1-2; D might be TRBD1 (5 bases). Deletions cut 0 bases from V and 3 bases from J, with 8 bases between. Looked up from germline, CDR1 is GTSNPN and CDR2 is SVGIG (reference sequence). This CDR3 region has 13 residues. CDR3 bases: TGTGCCTGGAGTGTCGTACAGGACTATGGCTACACCTTC. Translation gives CAWSVVQDYGYTF. Full variable domain (outside the CDR3, taken from reference TRBV30 and TRBJ1-2): SQTIHQWPATLVQPVGSPLSLECTVEGTSNPNLYWYRQAAGRGLQLLFYSVGIGQISSEVPQNLSASRPQDRQFILSSKKLLLSDSGFYLCAWSVVQDYGYTFGSGTRLTVV.

The genes are TRBV5-1 and TRBJ1-2; D unclear. Trimming took off 3 bases at V and 4 bases at J, with 13 bases between the two ends. Germline CDR1 SGHRS, CDR2 YFSETQ. This CDR3 is 14 amino acids long. The CDR3 nucleotides read TGCGCCAGCAGCTCCCAGTTAGCGGGCTATGGCTACACCTTC. This translates into CASSSQLAGYGYTF.

The V and J genes are TRBV19 and TRBJ2-7; a weak D match, TRBD1 (6 bases). Germline V gives CDR1 LNHDA, CDR2 SQIVND (reference sequence). The CDR3 runs 15 residues. V shed 8 bases and J shed 3 bases, with 20 bases lying between them. CDR3: CASARNNRDSYEQYF. DNA for the CDR3: TGTGCCAGTGCACGAAACAACAGGGATAGCTACGAGCAGTACTTC.

The V and J genes are TRBV7-9 and TRBJ2-2; 7 bases are a match to TRBD1. The V gene end was trimmed by 8 bases and the J gene end by 0 bases; junction bases not matched to a gene: 6. Germline-derived CDR1 and CDR2 are SEHNR and FQNEAQ (reference sequence). The CDR3 covers 15 residues. Here the CDR3 reads CASRPGTANTGELFF. DNA for the CDR3: TGTGCCAGCCGGCCCGGGACAGCGAACACCGGGGAGCTGTTTTTT.

This sequence joins TRBV6-5 and TRBJ2-5; tentatively, D is TRBD1 (5 bases). The germline V and J ends were trimmed by 6 bases and 4 bases, with 12 bases remaining between them. Looked up from germline, CDR1 is MNHEY and CDR2 is SVGAGI. This CDR3 has 13 amino acids. In nucleotides, the CDR3 is TGTGCCAGCAGATTCCAGGGTGGAGAGACCCAGTACTTC. It translates to CASRFQGGETQYF.

This clone has just one count. V usage is TRBV5-1 and J usage is TRBJ1-4; D gene unclear. The CDR3 is 15 residues long. Trimming took 0 bases from V and 8 from J, leaving 14 bases between them. Looked up from germline, CDR1 is SGHRS and CDR2 is YFSETQ. The chain's CDR3 is CASSLVPGLEEKLFF. The CDR3 bases are TGCGCCAGCAGCTTGGTTCCGGGGTTAGAGGAAAAACTGTTTTTT.

In the case of this clone: This CDR3 is also generated by other DNA sequences in the sample. The genes are TRBV18 and TRBJ1-6; D not resolved. CDR3 length: 12 residues. V shed 3 bases and J shed 8 bases, with 5 bases lying between them. Germline V lookup: CDR1 KGHSH, CDR2 LQKENI. The CDR3 nucleotides are TGTGCCAGCTCACCCAGTGATTCACCCCTCCACTTT. Translated: CASSPSDSPLHF.

This chain links TRBV10-2 with TRBJ2-3; TRBD1 is a possible D gene (7 bases). The CDR3 loop spans 17 amino acids. Looked up from germline, CDR1 is WSHSY and CDR2 is SAAADI. The V gene lost 0 bases and the J gene lost 0 bases, with 13 bases spanning the gap. This CDR3 reads CASSESSGGFSTDTQYF. Here the CDR3 DNA reads TGCGCCAGCAGTGAGTCGTCAGGGGGGTTCAGCACAGATACGCAGTATTTT.

V usage is TRBV5-4 and J usage is TRBJ1-2, with 8 bases that match TRBD1. This CDR3 has 15 amino acids. The V and J ends lost 0 bases and 6 bases, in that order; junction bases with no gene match: 7. Germline loops: CDR1 SGHNT, CDR2 YYREEE (reference sequence). CDR3 nucleotides: TGTGCCAGCAGCTTGGTGAGCGGACAGGGAGATGGCTACACCTTC. The encoded protein is CASSLVSGQGDGYTF.

The V gene is TRBV3-1 (or the pseudogene TRBV3-2), the J gene TRBJ2-5, with D possibly TRBD2 on 6 matching bases. V lost 2 bases and J lost 10, with 8 bases in between. This CDR3 contains 11 residues. Germline V CDR1 and CDR2: LGHDT, YNNKEL (reference sequence). CDR3 region: CASSQWGDQYF. The CDR3 DNA reads TGTGCCAGCAGCCAATGGGGGGACCAGTACTTC.

CDR3 residues: CASSLFGGDTEAFF. CDR3 coding DNA: TGTGCCAGCAGCTTATTCGGGGGGGACACTGAAGCTTTCTTT. The rearrangement uses TRBV7-2 and TRBJ1-1, with TRBD1 as a possible D gene (5 bases). There are 14 residues in the CDR3. Germline V CDR1 and CDR2: SGHTA, FQGNSA. Trimming pared 2 bases from V and 3 bases from J, leaving 10 bases between.

The J gene is TRBJ1-2, the V gene TRBV4-1; D is undetermined. CDR1 and CDR2 from the germline V gene are MGHRA and YSYEKL. V was shortened by 0 bases and J by 1 base, with 18 bases between the two germline ends. This CDR3 has 18 residues. Here the CDR3 DNA reads TGCGCCAGCAGCCAAGATCCCGGACGGAGGACGAATAACTATGGCTACACCTTC. Encoded protein: CASSQDPGRRTNNYGYTF.

CDR3 DNA sequence: TGTGCCATCAGTGCACCTCCCGACAGCTCTGGAAACACCATATATTTT. It encodes CAISAPPDSSGNTIYF. The chain is built from TRBV10-3 and TRBJ1-3, with D perhaps matching TRBD1 (5 bases). The germline gives CDR1 ENHRY, CDR2 SYGVKD. This CDR3 has 16 amino acids. With 4 bases removed from V and 0 bases from J, the gap between germline ends came to 13 bases.

This chain links TRBV19 with TRBJ1-6; tentatively, D is TRBD1 (6 bases). The CDR3 is 15 amino acids. Germline V lookup: CDR1 LNHDA, CDR2 SQIVND (reference sequence). V was shortened by 3 bases and J by 9 bases, with 15 bases between the two germline ends. CDR3 in amino acids: CASSILGGGSSPLHF. Written as DNA, the CDR3 is TGTGCCAGTAGTATTTTGGGGGGGGGCAGTTCACCCCTCCACTTT. Full variable domain (remainder filled in from reference TRBV19 and TRBJ1-6): DGGITQSPKYLFRKEGQNVTLSCEQNLNHDAMYWYRQDPGQGLRLIYYSQIVNDFQKGDIAEGYSVSREKKESFPLTVTSAQKNPTAFYLCASSILGGGSSPLHFGNGTRLTVT.

This chain joins TRBV3-1 (or the pseudogene TRBV3-2) and TRBJ1-3; 10 positions agree with TRBD1. This CDR3 is 17 amino acids long. V dropped 2 bases and J dropped 2; count of bases not matched to a gene: 6. Per germline, CDR1 LGHDT and CDR2 YNNKEL (reference sequence). This chain's CDR3 is CASSQPGGTGAGNTIYF. In nucleotides, the CDR3 is TGTGCCAGCAGCCAACCTGGGGGGACAGGGGCTGGAAACACCATATATTTT.

The chain recombines TRBV11-2 with TRBJ2-7; 9 bases map to TRBD1. This CDR3 contains 15 residues. Germline CDR1 SGHAT, CDR2 FQNNGV. V lost 5 bases, J lost 5 bases, and 10 bases stayed unmatched. The CDR3 DNA follows: TGTGCCAGCAGCCTTTCGACAGGGGGTGGTGACGAGCAGTACTTC. It is translated as CASSLSTGGGDEQYF.

This clone was counted a few times. The chain carries TRBV19 and TRBJ1-5, with D possibly TRBD1 on 6 matching bases. The V and J ends lost 1 base and 4 bases respectively, with 14 bases between them. The CDR3 extends over 16 amino acids. Germline-derived CDR1 and CDR2 are LNHDA and SQIVND (reference sequence). CDR3 sequence: CASSIVAGGQNQPQHF. The CDR3 bases are TGTGCCAGTAGTATAGTAGCGGGGGGGCAAAATCAGCCCCAGCATTTT.